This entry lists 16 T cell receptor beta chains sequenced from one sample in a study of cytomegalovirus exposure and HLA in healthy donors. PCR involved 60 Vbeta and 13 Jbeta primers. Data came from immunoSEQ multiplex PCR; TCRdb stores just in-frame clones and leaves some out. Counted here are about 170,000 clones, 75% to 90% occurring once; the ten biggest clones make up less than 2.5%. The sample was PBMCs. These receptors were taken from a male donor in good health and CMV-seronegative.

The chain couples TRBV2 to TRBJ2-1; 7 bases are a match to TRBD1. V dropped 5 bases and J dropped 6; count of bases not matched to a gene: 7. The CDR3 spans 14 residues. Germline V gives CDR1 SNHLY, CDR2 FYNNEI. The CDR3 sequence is CASSTPGQRNEQFF. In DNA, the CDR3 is TGTGCCAGCAGTACTCCGGGACAGCGCAATGAGCAGTTCTTC.

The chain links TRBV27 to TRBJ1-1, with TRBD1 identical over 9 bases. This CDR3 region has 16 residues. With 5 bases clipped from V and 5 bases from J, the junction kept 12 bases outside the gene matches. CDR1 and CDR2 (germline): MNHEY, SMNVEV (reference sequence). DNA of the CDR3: TGTGCCAGCAGTATCCGGCCCGAACAGGGGGCAACTGAAGCTTTCTTT. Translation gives CASSIRPEQGATEAFF.

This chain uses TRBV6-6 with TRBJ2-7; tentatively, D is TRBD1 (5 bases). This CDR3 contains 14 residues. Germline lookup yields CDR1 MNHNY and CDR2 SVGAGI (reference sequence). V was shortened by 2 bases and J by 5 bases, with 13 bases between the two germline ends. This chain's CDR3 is CASSYGQGSNEQYF. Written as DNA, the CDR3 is TGTGCCAGCAGTTACGGGCAGGGTAGCAACGAGCAGTACTTC.

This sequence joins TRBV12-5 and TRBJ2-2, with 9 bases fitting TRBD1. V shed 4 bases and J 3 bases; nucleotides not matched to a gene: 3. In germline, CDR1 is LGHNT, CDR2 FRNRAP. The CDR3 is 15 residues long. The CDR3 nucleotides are TGTGCTAGTGGTTGGGGACAGGGAGACACCGGGGAGCTGTTTTTT. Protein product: CASGWGQGDTGELFF.

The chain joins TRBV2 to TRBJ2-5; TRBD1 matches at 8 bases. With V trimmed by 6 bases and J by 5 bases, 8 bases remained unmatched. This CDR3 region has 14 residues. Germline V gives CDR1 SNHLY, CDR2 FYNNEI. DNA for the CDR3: TGTGCCAGCAGCCCCAGGGGGCAGCGGGAGACCCAGTACTTC. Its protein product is CASSPRGQRETQYF.

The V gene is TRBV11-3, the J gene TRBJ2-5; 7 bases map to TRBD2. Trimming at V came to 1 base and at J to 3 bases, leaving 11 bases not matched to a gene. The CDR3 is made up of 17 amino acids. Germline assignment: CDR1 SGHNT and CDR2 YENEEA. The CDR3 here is CASSLGMAGRDEETQYF. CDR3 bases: TGTGCCAGCAGCTTAGGGATGGCAGGGAGGGACGAAGAGACCCAGTACTTC.

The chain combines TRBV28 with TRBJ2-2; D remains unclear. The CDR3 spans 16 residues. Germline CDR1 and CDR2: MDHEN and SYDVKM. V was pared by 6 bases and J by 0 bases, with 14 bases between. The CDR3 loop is CASSSDTFSNTGELFF. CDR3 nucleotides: TGTGCCAGCAGCTCCGACACATTTTCGAACACCGGGGAGCTGTTTTTT.

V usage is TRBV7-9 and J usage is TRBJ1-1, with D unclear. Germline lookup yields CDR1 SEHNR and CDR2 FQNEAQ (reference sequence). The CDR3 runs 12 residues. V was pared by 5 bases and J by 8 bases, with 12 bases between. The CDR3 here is CASSTTTPEAFF. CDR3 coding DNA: TGTGCCAGCAGCACCACGACACCCGAAGCTTTCTTT.

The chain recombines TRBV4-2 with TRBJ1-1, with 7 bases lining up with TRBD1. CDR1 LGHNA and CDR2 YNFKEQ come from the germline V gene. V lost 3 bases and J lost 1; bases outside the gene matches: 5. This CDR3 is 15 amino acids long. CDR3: CASSHGDRPNTEAFF. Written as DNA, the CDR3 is TGTGCCAGCAGCCACGGGGACAGACCGAACACTGAAGCTTTCTTT.

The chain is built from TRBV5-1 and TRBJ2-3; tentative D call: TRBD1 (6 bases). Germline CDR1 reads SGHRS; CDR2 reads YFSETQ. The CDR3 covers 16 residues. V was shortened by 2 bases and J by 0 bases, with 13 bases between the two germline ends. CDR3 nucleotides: TGCGCCAGCAGCTTCAGCGCAGGGGCTAGCACAGATACGCAGTATTTT. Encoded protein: CASSFSAGASTDTQYF.

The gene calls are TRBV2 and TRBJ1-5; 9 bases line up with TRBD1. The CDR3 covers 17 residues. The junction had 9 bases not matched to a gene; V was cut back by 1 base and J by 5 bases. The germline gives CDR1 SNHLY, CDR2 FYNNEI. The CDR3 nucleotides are TGTGCCAGCAGTGAAGGGCTCGAGACAGGGGGGGATCAGCCCCAGCATTTT. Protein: CASSEGLETGGDQPQHF.

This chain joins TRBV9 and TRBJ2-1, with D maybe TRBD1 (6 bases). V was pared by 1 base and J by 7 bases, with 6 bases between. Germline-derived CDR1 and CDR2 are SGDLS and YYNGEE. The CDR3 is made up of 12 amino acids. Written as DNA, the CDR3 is TGTGCCAGCAGCGTAACAGGGAATGAGCAGTTCTTC. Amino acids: CASSVTGNEQFF.

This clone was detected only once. The DNA for the CDR3 is TGTGCCAGCTCCCAAAGACAGGACTATGGCTACACCTTC. It is translated as CASSQRQDYGYTF. The J gene is TRBJ1-2, the V gene TRBV18, with D perhaps TRBD1 (6 bases). CDR3 length: 13 amino acids. Trimming took off 6 bases at V and 3 bases at J, with 11 bases between the two ends. In germline, CDR1 is KGHSH, CDR2 LQKENI.

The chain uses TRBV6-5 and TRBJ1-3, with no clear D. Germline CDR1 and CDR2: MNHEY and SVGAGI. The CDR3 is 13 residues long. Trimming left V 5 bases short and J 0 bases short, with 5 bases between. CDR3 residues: CASSVFSGNTIYF. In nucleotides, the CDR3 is TGTGCCAGCAGTGTATTCTCTGGAAACACCATATATTTT.

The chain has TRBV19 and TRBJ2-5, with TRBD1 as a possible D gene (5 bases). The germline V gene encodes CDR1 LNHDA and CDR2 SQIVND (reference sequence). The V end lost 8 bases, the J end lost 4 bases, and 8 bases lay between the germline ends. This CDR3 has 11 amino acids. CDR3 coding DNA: TGTGCCAGTCGAAGGGGAGAGACCCAGTACTTC. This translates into CASRRGETQYF.

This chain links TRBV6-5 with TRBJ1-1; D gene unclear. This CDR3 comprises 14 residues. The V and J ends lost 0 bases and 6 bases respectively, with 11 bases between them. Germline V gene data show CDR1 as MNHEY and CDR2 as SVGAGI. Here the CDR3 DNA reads TGTGCCAGCAGTTACTCGACTAGGTCAGCTGAAGCTTTCTTT. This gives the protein CASSYSTRSAEAFF.